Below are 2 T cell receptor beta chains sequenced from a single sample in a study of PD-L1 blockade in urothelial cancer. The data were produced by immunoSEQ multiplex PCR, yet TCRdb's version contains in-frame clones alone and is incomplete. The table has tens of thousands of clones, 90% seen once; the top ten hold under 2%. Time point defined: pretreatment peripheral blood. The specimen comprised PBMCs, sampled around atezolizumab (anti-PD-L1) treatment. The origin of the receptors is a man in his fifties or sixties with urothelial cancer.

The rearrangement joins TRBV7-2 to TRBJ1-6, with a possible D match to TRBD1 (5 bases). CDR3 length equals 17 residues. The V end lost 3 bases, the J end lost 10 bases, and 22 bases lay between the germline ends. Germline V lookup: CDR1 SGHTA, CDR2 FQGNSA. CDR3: CASSLGTAARAGSPLHF. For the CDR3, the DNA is TGTGCCAGCAGCTTGGGGACGGCGGCTAGAGCGGGCTCACCCCTCCACTTT.

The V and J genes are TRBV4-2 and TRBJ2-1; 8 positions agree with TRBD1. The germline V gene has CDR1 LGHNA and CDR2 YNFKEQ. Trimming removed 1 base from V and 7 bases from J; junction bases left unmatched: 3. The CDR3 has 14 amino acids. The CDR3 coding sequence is TGTGCCAGCAGCCAAGCCAGGGGGCGGAATGAGCAGTTCTTC. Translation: CASSQARGRNEQFF.